Presented here are 4 T cell receptor beta chains from one specimen sequenced in a study of blood T cell repertoires in COVID-19. TCRdb's table, derived via immunoSEQ multiplex PCR, lists solely in-frame clones and lacks some. The sample contains about 99,000 clones, 75% to 85% of which appear only once. The specimen was peripheral blood. The receptors were gathered from a man aged 80 or over with COVID-19, enrolled during active disease.

V gene TRBV7-9 combines with J gene TRBJ2-6; TRBD2 agrees at 9 bases. The CDR3 consists of 17 residues. Losses at the gene ends were 2 bases for V and 2 bases for J; bases not matched to a gene: 4. The V gene's germline CDR1 is SEHNR and CDR2 FQNEAQ (reference sequence). The CDR3: CASSLSGGLAGANVLTF. The CDR3 DNA reads as TGTGCCAGCAGCTTAAGCGGGGGGCTAGCTGGGGCCAACGTCCTGACTTTC.

The chain joins TRBV19 to TRBJ2-5; 14 bases agree with TRBD2. The germline V gene encodes CDR1 LNHDA and CDR2 SQIVND (reference sequence). The CDR3 totals 13 residues. Trimming removed 10 bases from V and 5 bases from J; junction bases left unmatched: 3. CDR3 amino acids: CATRLAGGETQYF. The CDR3 DNA reads as TGTGCCACTCGACTAGCGGGGGGGGAGACCCAGTACTTC.

The genes are TRBV5-1 and TRBJ2-3, with TRBD2 matching over 8 bases. This CDR3 is built from 15 residues. Looked up from germline, CDR1 is SGHRS and CDR2 is YFSETQ. V shed 3 bases, J shed 1 base, and the junction held 4 bases outside the gene matches. The DNA of the CDR3 is TGCGCCAGCAGCTCGGGAGCGGGGGGCACAGATACGCAGTATTTT. Its protein is CASSSGAGGTDTQYF.

The V gene is TRBV6-5, the J gene TRBJ1-5, with D perhaps TRBD1 (6 bases). The CDR3 spans 13 residues. Germline CDR1 and CDR2: MNHEY and SVGAGI. Trimming removed 7 bases at V and 0 bases at J, with 7 bases between. CDR3 coding DNA: TGTGCCAGCACACAGGGTAGCAATCAGCCCCAGCATTTT. It is translated as CASTQGSNQPQHF.